Shown below are 12 T cell receptor beta chains from a single sample sequenced in a study of OX40 agonist ivuxolimab in advanced cancers. The assay was immunoSEQ multiplex PCR, and TCRdb's table has in-frame clones only and misses some. The sample yields 20,000 to 30,000 clones, around four fifths seen once. Sequencing was performed on CD4+ or CD8+ T cells sorted from blood, taken in a trial of the OX40 agonist ivuxolimab. The receptors were sampled from an adult with an advanced solid tumor such as melanoma, head and neck, liver or kidney cancer.

This rearrangement joins TRBV20-1 to TRBJ2-7; no clear D gene. V was trimmed by 5 bases and J by 6 bases, leaving 11 bases between them. This CDR3 region has 11 residues. From germline, CDR1 is DFQATT and CDR2 SNEGSKA (reference sequence). The CDR3 is CSARGPSEQYF. CDR3 DNA sequence: TGCAGTGCTCGCGGACCTTCCGAGCAGTACTTC.

The rearrangement links TRBV5-1 to TRBJ2-2, with a tentative D call TRBD2 (6 bases). Germline V lookup: CDR1 SGHRS, CDR2 YFSETQ. V was pared by 4 bases and J by 0 bases, with 13 bases between. The CDR3 is 16 amino acids. For the CDR3, the DNA is TGCGCCAGCAGCCCCGGGACTGTTACGAACACCGGGGAGCTGTTTTTT. This gives the protein CASSPGTVTNTGELFF.

About this clone itself: The sample has other DNA sequences that encode this CDR3 too. The rearrangement uses TRBV7-2 and TRBJ2-5; D is uncertain. Deletions cut 0 bases from V and 4 bases from J, with 9 bases between. Per the germline V gene, CDR1 is SGHTA and CDR2 is FQGNSA. The CDR3 totals 14 residues. CDR3: CASSLASSSETQYF. As DNA, the CDR3 is TGTGCCAGCAGCTTAGCGTCCAGTTCAGAGACCCAGTACTTC.

The rearrangement uses TRBV27 and TRBJ1-1; TRBD1 matches 7 bases. V lost 5 bases to trimming and J lost 0 bases; unmatched junction nucleotides: 15. The CDR3 extends over 18 amino acids. Germline V gene data show CDR1 as MNHEY and CDR2 as SMNVEV (reference sequence). For the CDR3, the DNA is TGTGCCAGCAGTCCCCTTCTCCAGGACAGGCCTTTGAACACTGAAGCTTTCTTT. Protein product: CASSPLLQDRPLNTEAFF.

Here the CDR3 reads CASSSLLSNTIYF. The CDR3 DNA reads as TGTGCCAGCAGCTCGCTGTTGTCGAACACCATATATTTT. The chain combines TRBV7-8 with TRBJ1-3; D remains ambiguous. The CDR3 is made up of 13 amino acids. Germline CDR1 and CDR2: SGHVS and FQNEAQ. V was trimmed by 4 bases and J by 7 bases, leaving 11 bases between them.

The V and J genes are TRBV28 and TRBJ2-1; D not resolved. Trimming pared 4 bases from V and 2 bases from J, leaving 6 bases between. The germline CDR1 and CDR2 sequences are MDHEN and SYDVKM. CDR3 length equals 13 residues. CDR3 loop: CASSSPTYNEQFF. For the CDR3, the DNA is TGTGCCAGCAGTTCCCCGACCTACAATGAGCAGTTCTTC.

By frequency in the sample, this clone is medium-sized. This chain joins TRBV10-3 and TRBJ2-5, with a possible D match to TRBD2 (5 bases). V gave up 10 bases and J gave up 5 bases, with 23 bases separating them. CDR3 length equals 15 residues. Germline V lookup: CDR1 ENHRY, CDR2 SYGVKD. CDR3 DNA: TGTGCCACCCAGATCGGGGTAGGCCTGCGGGAGACCCAGTACTTC. Amino acid sequence: CATQIGVGLRETQYF.

This chain's CDR3 is CASSFRQGMAEAFF. The DNA for the CDR3 is TGTGCCAGCAGTTTCCGACAGGGGATGGCTGAAGCTTTCTTT. The rearrangement uses TRBV6-5 and TRBJ1-1, with 8 bases aligning to TRBD1. The CDR3 length is 14 residues. The V gene's germline CDR1 is MNHEY and CDR2 SVGAGI. The trim removed 4 bases at V and 6 bases at J, leaving 7 bases unmatched.

This clone was seen only once. This chain uses TRBV5-4 with TRBJ2-7; possible D gene TRBD1, 5 bases. The ends were cut back, 4 bases at V and 3 bases at J, with 14 bases in the middle. CDR3 length: 14 amino acids. Germline V lookup: CDR1 SGHNT, CDR2 YYREEE (reference sequence). CDR3 nucleotide sequence: TGTGCCAGCAGCCAAGTGGGCAGGGACTACGAGCAGTACTTC. Protein: CASSQVGRDYEQYF. The entire variable domain, with the rest obtained from reference TRBV5-4 and TRBJ2-7, is as follows: ETGVTQSPTHLIKTRGQQVTLRCSSQSGHNTVSWYQQALGQGPQFIFQYYREEENGRGNFPPRFSGLQFPNYSSELNVNALELDDSALYLCASSQVGRDYEQYFGPGTRLTVT.

This rearrangement joins TRBV7-2 to TRBJ2-1; TRBD2 aligns across 16 bases. V was pared by 3 bases and J by 8 bases, with 4 bases of the junction left unmatched. This CDR3 has 16 amino acids. The V gene's germline CDR1 is SGHTA and CDR2 FQGNSA. DNA of the CDR3: TGTGCCAGCAGCTTGGCTGGGACTAGCGGGAGGGATGAGCAGTTCTTC. The encoded protein is CASSLAGTSGRDEQFF. The full variable domain, completed using reference TRBV7-2 and TRBJ2-1, is GAGVSQSPSNKVTEKGKDVELRCDPISGHTALYWYRQSLGQGLEFLIYFQGNSAPDKSGLPSDRFSAERTGGSVSTLTIQRTQQEDSAVYLCASSLAGTSGRDEQFFGPGTRLTVL.

The chain carries TRBV11-2 and TRBJ2-2; 11 bases align to TRBD2. The CDR3 covers 15 residues. From germline, CDR1 is SGHAT and CDR2 FQNNGV. After removal of 6 bases from V and 4 bases from J, the junction contained 4 bases not matched to a gene. For the CDR3, the DNA is TGTGCCAGCAGAGTAGCGGGGGGGAGCACCGGGGAGCTGTTTTTT. It is translated as CASRVAGGSTGELFF.

This rearrangement joins TRBV7-8 to TRBJ2-5, with D perhaps matching TRBD2 (5 bases). V was pared by 2 bases and J by 5 bases, with 9 bases between. There are 13 residues in the CDR3. CDR1 SGHVS and CDR2 FQNEAQ come from the germline V gene. The CDR3 is CASSLRTGETQYF. DNA for the CDR3: TGTGCCAGCAGCTTAAGAACGGGGGAGACCCAGTACTTC.